These T cell receptor beta chains were read from a single sample in a study of CD8 T cells in ankylosing spondylitis. TCRdb analysed the 5' RACE reads with MiXCR anew, one entry per CDR3 protein. The data hold around 130,000 distinct CDR3 sequences, with roughly 7.3% observed a single time. Sequences were obtained from blood, either unsorted or a sorted T cell fraction (not recorded which). All receptors derive from a male donor with ankylosing spondylitis or in good health (not recorded which). The CDR3 runs from the conserved cysteine through the conserved F or W. The order of the fields is CDR3 protein, CDR3 DNA, D gene, clone size, J gene, V gene. The D gene is left open where the match is weak. Clone size is stated in some rows and not others, as once, few, many or a class when expanded.

CDR3aa: CASSPDNQDNEQFF
CDR3nt: TGCGCCAGCAGCCCCGACAACCAGGACAATGAGCAGTTCTTC
d_gene: NA
abundance: many
j_gene: TRBJ2-1
v_gene: TRBV5-1

CDR3aa: CASSGPLTADTQYF
CDR3nt: TGTGCCAGCAGTGGGCCCCTGACAGCAGATACGCAGTATTTT
d_gene: NA
abundance: many
j_gene: TRBJ2-3
v_gene: TRBV6-1

CDR3aa: CSARLAGLKYNEQFF
CDR3nt: TGCAGTGCTAGACTAGCGGGGTTGAAATACAATGAGCAGTTCTTC
d_gene: TRBD2
abundance: many
j_gene: TRBJ2-1
v_gene: TRBV20-1

CDR3aa: CASSQTSASYEQYF
CDR3nt: TGTGCCAGCAGCCAGACTAGCGCCTCCTACGAGCAGTACTTC
d_gene: TRBD2
abundance: many
j_gene: TRBJ2-7
v_gene: TRBV3-1

CDR3aa: CSAEGSGTENTEAFF
CDR3nt: TGCAGTGCTGAGGGATCCGGGACGGAGAACACTGAAGCTTTCTTT
d_gene: NA
abundance: many
j_gene: TRBJ1-1
v_gene: TRBV20-1

CDR3aa: CASSLGGTGYTF
CDR3nt: TGTGCCAGCAGCTTAGGCGGGACTGGCTACACCTTC
d_gene: NA
abundance: many
j_gene: TRBJ1-2
v_gene: TRBV7-9

CDR3aa: CASSLVALSGNTIYF
CDR3nt: TGTGCCAGCAGCTTAGTTGCCTTATCGGGAAACACCATATATTTT
d_gene: NA
abundance: many
j_gene: TRBJ1-3
v_gene: TRBV7-9

CDR3aa: CASSFEDSIAGELFF
CDR3nt: TGTGCCAGCAGCTTCGAGGACAGTATCGCCGGGGAGCTGTTTTTT
d_gene: NA
abundance: many
j_gene: TRBJ2-2
v_gene: TRBV7-9

CDR3aa: CSASGRAGLGLSGANVLTF
CDR3nt: TGCAGTGCTAGTGGAAGGGCAGGGTTAGGCCTGTCTGGGGCCAACGTCCTGACTTTC
d_gene: NA
abundance: NA
j_gene: TRBJ2-6
v_gene: TRBV20-1

CDR3aa: CSVGSRGNLSMHEQYF
CDR3nt: TGCAGCGTTGGTAGCAGGGGAAATCTCTCTATGCACGAGCAGTACTTC
d_gene: NA
abundance: many
j_gene: TRBJ2-7
v_gene: TRBV29-1

CDR3aa: CASSLANNVQETQYF
CDR3nt: TGTGCCAGCAGCTTAGCGAACAATGTCCAAGAGACCCAGTACTTC
d_gene: NA
abundance: many
j_gene: TRBJ2-5
v_gene: TRBV7-2

CDR3aa: CASSLQLDGANEQFF
CDR3nt: TGCGCCAGCAGCTTGCAGCTGGATGGGGCCAATGAGCAGTTCTTC
d_gene: NA
abundance: many
j_gene: TRBJ2-1
v_gene: TRBV5-1

CDR3aa: CASRPTNTGELFF
CDR3nt: TGTGCCAGTAGACCGACGAACACCGGGGAGCTGTTTTTT
d_gene: NA
abundance: many
j_gene: TRBJ2-2
v_gene: TRBV6-1

CDR3aa: CASSLVAGGDIYNEQFF
CDR3nt: TGTGCCAGCAGCTTGGTAGCGGGAGGGGATATTTACAATGAGCAGTTCTTC
d_gene: TRBD2
abundance: many
j_gene: TRBJ2-1
v_gene: TRBV5-5

CDR3aa: CASSLVWESSYEQYF
CDR3nt: TGTGCCAGCAGCTTAGTGTGGGAATCCTCCTACGAGCAGTACTTC
d_gene: NA
abundance: many
j_gene: TRBJ2-7
v_gene: TRBV7-8

CDR3aa: CASSLDGRLAGGDTQYF
CDR3nt: TGCGCCAGCAGCTTGGACGGTCGGCTAGCGGGGGGAGATACGCAGTATTTT
d_gene: TRBD2
abundance: many
j_gene: TRBJ2-3
v_gene: TRBV5-1

CDR3aa: CSARPTGSPGYTF
CDR3nt: TGCAGTGCTAGACCTACAGGGTCCCCTGGCTACACCTTC
d_gene: NA
abundance: many
j_gene: TRBJ1-2
v_gene: TRBV20-1

CDR3aa: CASSLSLNTEAFF
CDR3nt: TGCGCCAGCAGCTTGTCATTGAACACTGAAGCTTTCTTT
d_gene: NA
abundance: many
j_gene: TRBJ1-1
v_gene: TRBV5-1

CDR3aa: CASSPPGGWPEAFF
CDR3nt: TGTGCCAGCTCACCACCGGGGGGGTGGCCTGAAGCTTTCTTT
d_gene: NA
abundance: NA
j_gene: TRBJ1-1
v_gene: TRBV18

CDR3aa: CASISEGELAGRETQYF
CDR3nt: TGTGCCAGCATCTCCGAGGGGGAACTAGCGGGGCGAGAGACCCAGTACTTC
d_gene: TRBD2
abundance: few
j_gene: TRBJ2-5
v_gene: TRBV12-3/TRBV12-4

CDR3aa: CASSFFRTYEQYF
CDR3nt: TGCGCCAGCAGCTTTTTCAGGACCTACGAGCAGTACTTC
d_gene: NA
abundance: many
j_gene: TRBJ2-7
v_gene: TRBV5-1

CDR3aa: CASSVDPGTNYGYTF
CDR3nt: TGTGCCAGCAGCGTAGACCCAGGGACAAACTATGGCTACACCTTC
d_gene: NA
abundance: many
j_gene: TRBJ1-2
v_gene: TRBV9

CDR3aa: CASSAQGGNEQFF
CDR3nt: TGTGCCAGCAGCGCCCAAGGGGGCAATGAGCAGTTCTTC
d_gene: NA
abundance: many
j_gene: TRBJ2-1
v_gene: TRBV11-2

CDR3aa: CAISPGRTYEQYF
CDR3nt: TGTGCCATCAGCCCCGGACGGACCTACGAGCAGTACTTC
d_gene: NA
abundance: NA
j_gene: TRBJ2-7
v_gene: TRBV5-6

CDR3aa: CAWSVLDGDTEAFF
CDR3nt: TGTGCCTGGAGTGTCCTTGATGGTGACACTGAAGCTTTCTTT
d_gene: NA
abundance: many
j_gene: TRBJ1-1
v_gene: TRBV30

CDR3aa: CASSQIGVQETQYF
CDR3nt: TGTGCCAGCAGCCAGATCGGGGTACAAGAGACCCAGTACTTC
d_gene: NA
abundance: many
j_gene: TRBJ2-5
v_gene: TRBV7-2

CDR3aa: CASSAPTGRNTEAFF
CDR3nt: TGTGCCAGCAGCGCGCCGACAGGGCGGAACACTGAAGCTTTCTTT
d_gene: TRBD1
abundance: many
j_gene: TRBJ1-1
v_gene: TRBV9

CDR3aa: CASSFRGGEGNYGYTF
CDR3nt: TGCGCCAGCAGCTTTCGAGGGGGCGAGGGGAACTATGGCTACACCTTC
d_gene: TRBD1
abundance: many
j_gene: TRBJ1-2
v_gene: TRBV5-1

CDR3aa: CASSTGQTLAKNIQYF
CDR3nt: TGTGCCAGCAGTACCGGACAGACCTTAGCCAAAAACATTCAGTACTTC
d_gene: NA
abundance: NA
j_gene: TRBJ2-4
v_gene: TRBV6-2/TRBV6-3

CDR3aa: CASSLSPTGINEQFF
CDR3nt: TGTGCCAGCAGTCTCAGCCCGACAGGGATCAATGAGCAGTTCTTC
d_gene: TRBD1
abundance: many
j_gene: TRBJ2-1
v_gene: TRBV12-3/TRBV12-4

CDR3aa: CASSFRASGTGELFF
CDR3nt: TGCGCCAGCAGCTTTCGGGCTAGCGGGACCGGGGAGCTGTTTTTT
d_gene: TRBD2
abundance: many
j_gene: TRBJ2-2
v_gene: TRBV5-1

CDR3aa: CASSPGPPTDTQYF
CDR3nt: TGTGCCAGCTCACCGGGCCCCCCGACGGATACGCAGTATTTT
d_gene: NA
abundance: NA
j_gene: TRBJ2-3
v_gene: TRBV18

CDR3aa: CSASSRDRDLQPQHF
CDR3nt: TGCAGTGCTAGTTCCCGGGACAGGGATTTGCAGCCCCAGCATTTT
d_gene: TRBD1
abundance: few
j_gene: TRBJ1-5
v_gene: TRBV20-1

CDR3aa: CASSQEAAGSIGEKLFF
CDR3nt: TGTGCCAGCAGCCAAGAAGCGGCGGGCAGTATTGGCGAAAAACTGTTTTTT
d_gene: NA
abundance: medium-sized
j_gene: TRBJ1-4
v_gene: TRBV14

CDR3aa: CASSRGQGISGANVLTF
CDR3nt: TGTGCCAGCTCGAGAGGACAGGGCATCTCTGGGGCCAACGTCCTGACTTTC
d_gene: TRBD1
abundance: NA
j_gene: TRBJ2-6
v_gene: TRBV18

CDR3aa: CASSLRPLTDTQYF
CDR3nt: TGTGCCAGCAGCCTTAGACCTCTCACAGATACGCAGTATTTT
d_gene: NA
abundance: many
j_gene: TRBJ2-3
v_gene: TRBV28

CDR3aa: CASSPPGTGSYEQYF
CDR3nt: TGTGCCAGTAGTCCACCCGGGACAGGGAGTTACGAGCAGTACTTC
d_gene: TRBD1
abundance: many
j_gene: TRBJ2-7
v_gene: TRBV19

CDR3aa: CASSFTELQETQYF
CDR3nt: TGCGCCAGCAGCTTTACAGAGCTCCAAGAGACCCAGTACTTC
d_gene: NA
abundance: many
j_gene: TRBJ2-5
v_gene: TRBV5-1

CDR3aa: CASRTLNYGYTF
CDR3nt: TGTGCCAGCAGGACACTTAACTATGGCTACACCTTC
d_gene: NA
abundance: many
j_gene: TRBJ1-2
v_gene: TRBV6-5

CDR3aa: CASSRGSAGELFF
CDR3nt: TGCGCCAGCAGCAGGGGCAGTGCCGGGGAGCTGTTTTTT
d_gene: NA
abundance: many
j_gene: TRBJ2-2
v_gene: TRBV5-1

CDR3aa: CSAPTSGETQYF
CDR3nt: TGCAGTGCTCCGACTAGCGGGGAGACCCAGTACTTC
d_gene: TRBD2
abundance: many
j_gene: TRBJ2-5
v_gene: TRBV20-1

CDR3aa: CASSPYQAGELFF
CDR3nt: TGTGCCAGCAGCCCCTACCAGGCCGGGGAGCTGTTTTTT
d_gene: NA
abundance: many
j_gene: TRBJ2-2
v_gene: TRBV28

CDR3aa: CATSRGGTDGNQPQHF
CDR3nt: TGTGCCACCAGCAGGGGAGGGACCGATGGCAATCAGCCCCAGCATTTT
d_gene: NA
abundance: NA
j_gene: TRBJ1-5
v_gene: TRBV15

CDR3aa: CASSLGDRAIPEAFF
CDR3nt: TGCGCCAGCAGCCTGGGGGACAGGGCTATCCCTGAAGCTTTCTTT
d_gene: TRBD1
abundance: many
j_gene: TRBJ1-1
v_gene: TRBV5-1

CDR3aa: CATSDFRVDTGELFF
CDR3nt: TGTGCCACCAGTGATTTCCGGGTTGACACCGGGGAGCTGTTTTTT
d_gene: NA
abundance: many
j_gene: TRBJ2-2
v_gene: TRBV24-1

CDR3aa: CASSHTGTNTDTQYF
CDR3nt: TGCGCCAGCAGCCATACCGGGACCAACACAGATACGCAGTATTTT
d_gene: NA
abundance: many
j_gene: TRBJ2-3
v_gene: TRBV5-1

CDR3aa: CASRKEDTRNTEAFF
CDR3nt: TGTGCCAGCAGAAAAGAGGACACGCGGAACACTGAAGCTTTCTTT
d_gene: NA
abundance: many
j_gene: TRBJ1-1
v_gene: TRBV7-9

CDR3aa: CASSLYGEGIYNEQFF
CDR3nt: TGTGCCAGCAGTTTATATGGGGAGGGGATATACAATGAGCAGTTCTTC
d_gene: TRBD2
abundance: many
j_gene: TRBJ2-1
v_gene: TRBV28

CDR3aa: CASSLTRNPTDTQYF
CDR3nt: TGTGCCAGCAGCCTAACTAGGAATCCCACAGATACGCAGTATTTT
d_gene: NA
abundance: many
j_gene: TRBJ2-3
v_gene: TRBV6-1

CDR3aa: CASSQDGPSGNQETQYF
CDR3nt: TGTGCCAGCAGCCAAGATGGGCCTAGCGGGAACCAAGAGACCCAGTACTTC
d_gene: TRBD2
abundance: many
j_gene: TRBJ2-5
v_gene: TRBV4-2

CDR3aa: CASSPSGFSYNEQFF
CDR3nt: TGTGCCAGCAGCCCTAGCGGATTCTCCTACAATGAGCAGTTCTTC
d_gene: TRBD2
abundance: NA
j_gene: TRBJ2-1
v_gene: TRBV7-9

CDR3aa: CASSLVTGALNQPQHF
CDR3nt: TGTGCCAGCAGTTTAGTGACAGGAGCACTTAATCAGCCCCAGCATTTT
d_gene: NA
abundance: many
j_gene: TRBJ1-5
v_gene: TRBV12-3/TRBV12-4

CDR3aa: CASSQFVNEQFF
CDR3nt: TGCGCCAGCAGCCAGTTCGTGAATGAGCAGTTCTTC
d_gene: NA
abundance: many
j_gene: TRBJ2-1
v_gene: TRBV4-1

CDR3aa: CASSGGGTTQPQHF
CDR3nt: TGTGCCAGCAGCGGGGGGGGCACCACTCAGCCCCAGCATTTT
d_gene: NA
abundance: many
j_gene: TRBJ1-5
v_gene: TRBV9

CDR3aa: CASSLEGGSPGSDYTF
CDR3nt: TGTGCCAGCAGCTTAGAGGGGGGGTCCCCTGGGTCGGACTACACCTTC
d_gene: NA
abundance: many
j_gene: TRBJ1-2
v_gene: TRBV11-2

CDR3aa: CATREGAEAFF
CDR3nt: TGTGCCACAAGAGAGGGGGCTGAAGCTTTCTTT
d_gene: NA
abundance: many
j_gene: TRBJ1-1
v_gene: TRBV7-9

CDR3aa: CASSYSGTGEQYF
CDR3nt: TGTGCCAGCAGTTACTCGGGGACAGGCGAGCAGTACTTC
d_gene: TRBD1
abundance: many
j_gene: TRBJ2-7
v_gene: TRBV6-5

CDR3aa: CSASSSGGPWTGELFF
CDR3nt: TGCAGTGCTAGCTCTAGCGGGGGGCCGTGGACCGGGGAGCTGTTTTTT
d_gene: TRBD2
abundance: many
j_gene: TRBJ2-2
v_gene: TRBV20-1